This entry lists 12 T cell receptor beta chains sequenced from one sample in a study of CD8+ T cells in alopecia areata. Extraction of RNA preceded its reverse transcription into cDNA, which served as the sequencing template. TCRdb's copy holds only in-frame clones and misses some; the assay was immunoSEQ multiplex PCR. Here the sample spans about 210,000 clones, roughly 44% being singletons. Treatment of the sample: oral pan-JAK inhibitor, 5-10 mg twice daily. Sequencing was performed on CD4+ T cells sorted from blood, taken at roughly week 36, from a patient treated with tofacitinib. Receptors originate from a human donor with alopecia areata.

This clone was recorded a few times. CDR3 amino acids: CAWSVTSQQPQHF. The CDR3 nucleotides read TGTGCCTGGAGTGTCACTTCCCAACAGCCCCAGCATTTT. The chain is built from TRBV30 and TRBJ1-5; D not certain. Looked up from germline, CDR1 is GTSNPN and CDR2 is SVGIG (reference sequence). V gave up 0 bases and J gave up 7 bases, with 10 bases separating them. The CDR3 extends over 13 amino acids.

The chain recombines TRBV30 with TRBJ1-5; D remains ambiguous. The germline CDR1 and CDR2 sequences are GTSNPN and SVGIG (reference sequence). The V gene lost 1 base and the J gene lost 3 bases, with 13 bases spanning the gap. This CDR3 spans 15 amino acids. In DNA form, the CDR3 reads TGTGCCTGGAGTGCCCCGGGATGGAACAATCAGCCCCAGCATTTT. Translating gives CAWSAPGWNNQPQHF.

The rearrangement uses TRBV2 and TRBJ1-5; 9 bases line up with TRBD1. This CDR3 contains 13 residues. Per germline, CDR1 SNHLY and CDR2 FYNNEI. V trimming: 6 bases; J trimming: 6 bases; junction bases outside the gene matches: 3. The CDR3 sequence is CASSRDRAQPQHF. DNA of the CDR3: TGTGCCAGCAGCCGGGACAGGGCTCAGCCCCAGCATTTT.

V gene TRBV11-1 combines with J gene TRBJ2-3; no firm D call. The CDR3 extends over 16 amino acids. V was cut by 5 bases and J by 6 bases, with 21 bases left in between. From germline, CDR1 is SGHAT and CDR2 FQDESV (reference sequence). DNA for the CDR3: TGTGCCAGCAGCAAACAAAGCCGGGTTTCGGATGATACGCAGTATTTT. Translated: CASSKQSRVSDDTQYF.

This chain connects TRBV6-5 to TRBJ2-7, with a weak D call TRBD2 (6 bases). The CDR3 contains 11 residues. Per the germline V gene, CDR1 is MNHEY and CDR2 is SVGAGI. Trimming cost V 6 bases and J 7 bases, with 10 bases left between them. The CDR3 DNA follows: TGTGCCAGCAGCTTCCTAGCGGAGCAGTACTTC. Its translation is CASSFLAEQYF.

The rearrangement uses TRBV29-1 and TRBJ2-5, with 7 bases lining up with TRBD1. From germline, CDR1 is SQVTM and CDR2 ANQGSEA. Trimming removed 1 base from V and 5 bases from J; junction bases left unmatched: 10. The CDR3 consists of 15 residues. The CDR3 reads CSVEGVGGWAETQYF. CDR3 DNA sequence: TGCAGCGTTGAAGGGGTAGGGGGCTGGGCGGAGACCCAGTACTTC.

J is TRBJ1-4 and V is TRBV6-6; 7 bases map to TRBD1. The CDR3 is 14 amino acids. Germline-derived CDR1 and CDR2 are MNHNY and SVGAGI (reference sequence). The V and J ends lost 2 bases and 9 bases, in that order; junction bases with no gene match: 6. The CDR3 sequence: CASSYIGTAQKLFF. DNA for the CDR3: TGTGCCAGCAGTTACATCGGGACAGCCCAAAAACTGTTTTTT.

This clone was seen many times. This chain connects TRBV4-1 to TRBJ1-2; D perhaps matches TRBD1 (6 bases). This CDR3 spans 14 amino acids. Germline values: CDR1 MGHRA, CDR2 YSYEKL. V lost 0 bases to trimming and J lost 8 bases, with 13 bases between them. CDR3 region: CASSQDHRAGGYTF. The CDR3 nucleotides are TGCGCCAGCAGCCAAGATCACAGGGCGGGCGGCTACACCTTC.

V gene TRBV6-5 combines with J gene TRBJ2-5, with TRBD2 identical over 7 bases. The CDR3 is 14 amino acids. CDR1 and CDR2 (germline): MNHEY, SVGAGI. The V and J ends lost 8 bases and 2 bases, in that order; junction bases with no gene match: 8. CDR3 DNA sequence: TGTGCCAGCCGGCGCCCGGGAGGTCAAGAGACCCAGTACTTC. Its protein is CASRRPGGQETQYF.

This clone was seen a few times. The gene calls are TRBV28 and TRBJ2-7; 14 nucleotides agree with TRBD2. The CDR3 runs to 15 residues. In germline, CDR1 is MDHEN, CDR2 SYDVKM. J was trimmed by 8 bases and V by 5 bases; bases with no gene match: 8. The CDR3 loop reads CASSVLGTSGRKQYF. The CDR3, as DNA: TGTGCCAGCAGTGTCTTGGGGACTAGCGGGAGAAAGCAGTACTTC. Full variable domain (missing parts from reference TRBV28 and TRBJ2-7): DVKVTQSSRYLVKRTGEKVFLECVQDMDHENMFWYRQDPGLGLRLIYFSYDVKMKEKGDIPEGYSVSREKKERFSLILESASTNQTSMYLCASSVLGTSGRKQYFGPGTRLTVT.

This CDR3 is CASSLELAGSYEQYF. The CDR3 DNA follows: TGTGCCAGCAGCTTAGAACTAGCGGGCTCCTACGAGCAGTACTTC. This chain joins TRBV7-6 and TRBJ2-7; the match to TRBD2 covers 9 bases. CDR3 length equals 15 residues. The germline V gene encodes CDR1 SGHVS and CDR2 FNYEAQ. The V segment lost 1 base and the J segment 0 bases; nucleotides outside the gene matches: 1.

This clone has a handful of counts. This sequence joins TRBV2 and TRBJ2-3; no clear D gene. CDR1 and CDR2 from the germline V gene are SNHLY and FYNNEI. V lost 8 bases, J lost 1 base, and 7 bases lay in between. This CDR3 spans 12 amino acids. CDR3 bases: TGTGCCAGCGGTCGGGGCACAGATACGCAGTATTTT. This gives the protein CASGRGTDTQYF.